The clone carrying this TCR beta chain has only a few counts. What it binds is unknown. The data stem from a study of identical twins. Findings and caveats of the study: Whereas memory repertoires showed no such difference, abundant cord blood beta clonotypes carried fewer insertions. Cross-sectional statistical analysis, not tracking of the same donors, underpinned the conclusions.

The CDR3 sequence is 14 residues long. The V and J ends lost 3 bases and 5 bases respectively, with 10 bases between them. Carrying unique molecular identifiers, the cDNA also gained a universal primer site through template switching. From the 5' RACE reads, TCRdb called clonotypes with MiXCR, one entry per CDR3 protein. The sample comprises about 490,000 distinct CDR3 sequences, roughly 15% of which are singletons, and roughly 0.46% rests with the top ten. These same data were also listed under a study on yellow fever vaccine responses in identical twins.

Sequenced material: CD4+ T cells sorted from blood. The origin of this receptor is a woman aged 18-29 years in good health. The genes are TRBV12-3 or TRBV12-4 and TRBJ2-2, with D possibly matching TRBD2 (6 bases). CDR3 nucleotides: TGTGCCAGCAGTTTGATGCTAGCGACCGGGGAGCTGTTTTTT. This encodes CASSLMLATGELFF.